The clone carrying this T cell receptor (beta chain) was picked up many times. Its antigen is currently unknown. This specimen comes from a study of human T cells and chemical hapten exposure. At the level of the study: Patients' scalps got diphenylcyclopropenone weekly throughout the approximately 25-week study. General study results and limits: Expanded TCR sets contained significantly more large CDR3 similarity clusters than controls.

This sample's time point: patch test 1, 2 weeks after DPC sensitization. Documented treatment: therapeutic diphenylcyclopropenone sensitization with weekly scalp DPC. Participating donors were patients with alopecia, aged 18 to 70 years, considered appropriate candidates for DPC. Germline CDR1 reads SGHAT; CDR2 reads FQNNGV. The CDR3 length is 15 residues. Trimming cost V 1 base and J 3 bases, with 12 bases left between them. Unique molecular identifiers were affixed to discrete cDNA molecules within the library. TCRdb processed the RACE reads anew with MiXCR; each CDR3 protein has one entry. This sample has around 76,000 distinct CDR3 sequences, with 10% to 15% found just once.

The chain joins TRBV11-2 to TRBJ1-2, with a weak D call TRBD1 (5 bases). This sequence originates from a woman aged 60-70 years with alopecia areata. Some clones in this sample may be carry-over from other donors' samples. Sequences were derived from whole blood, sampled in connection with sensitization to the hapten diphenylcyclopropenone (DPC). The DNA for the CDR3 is TGTGCCAGCAGCTTAGGGCAGGGAAAGGACTATGGCTACACCTTC. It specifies CASSLGQGKDYGYTF.